The entry that follows covers one TCR beta chain sequence. The entry originates in a study of blood T cell repertoires in COVID-19. Across the whole study: Samples representing acute and convalescent COVID-19 were sourced from the United States, Italy and Spain. Nucleic acid was either cDNA or gDNA, and it came from T cells, B-cell-depleted T cells, or PBMCs.

The CDR3 sequence is 17 residues long. The germline gives CDR1 SGHVS, CDR2 FNYEAQ. V lost 2 bases, J lost 0 bases, and 14 bases lay in between. Original data processing: Quantification of nucleated cells was approximated via reference gene primer amplification. Data came from immunoSEQ multiplex PCR; TCRdb stores just in-frame clones and leaves some out. That table furnishes V, J and clone size, whereas the DNA furnished D and trimming. This table holds some 150,000 clones, approximately 91% found once. The genes are TRBV7-6 and TRBJ1-3, with a weak D call TRBD1 (5 bases). The sequencing sample was made of peripheral blood. This TCR was sampled from a man aged 50 to 59 with active or convalescent COVID-19. DNA for the CDR3: TGTGCCAGCAGCTTATCGGGCGGGAGGGGCTCTGGAAACACCATATATTTT. As protein: CASSLSGGRGSGNTIYF.